This is a list of T cell receptor beta chains from one sample in a study of neurological immune-mediated disorders. TCRdb fed the 5' RACE reads into MiXCR, producing one record per CDR3 protein. The sample holds 50,000 to 70,000 distinct CDR3 sequences, more than 9.5% seen once. Material: PBMCs. These receptors originate from a woman in her fifties or sixties with HTLV-1-associated myelopathy (HAM/TSP). Both conserved end residues are part of each CDR3. The D gene is left open where the match is weak. Size values are once, few and many counts, or a class for expanded clones, and some rows have none.

V	J	D	size	length	CDR3	DNA
TRBV5-1	TRBJ2-7	TRBD1	many	15	CASSLGGQGNHEQYF	TGCGCCAGCAGCTTGGGAGGACAGGGTAACCACGAGCAGTACTTC
TRBV5-1	TRBJ1-2	TRBD1	many	14	CASSGETGVGGYTF	TGCGCCAGCAGCGGGGAGACAGGGGTTGGAGGCTACACCTTC
TRBV5-1	TRBJ2-1	-	many	12	CASSFDTYEQFF	TGCGCCAGCAGCTTCGACACCTATGAGCAGTTCTTC
TRBV5-1	TRBJ1-5	TRBD1	-	15	CASSLGGQGNQPQHF	TGCGCCAGCAGCCTGGGGGGACAGGGAAATCAGCCCCAGCATTTT
TRBV7-3	TRBJ2-5	TRBD1	few	19	CASSLKPNRGLGNGETQYF	TGTGCCAGCAGCTTAAAGCCGAACAGGGGGCTAGGAAATGGCGAGACCCAGTACTTC
TRBV3-1	TRBJ2-7	TRBD1	many	13	CASSQGQGYEQYF	TGTGCCAGCAGCCAAGGACAGGGCTACGAGCAGTACTTC
TRBV29-1	TRBJ2-3	-	many	14	CSVSGGIGTDTQYF	TGCAGCGTTAGTGGGGGTATAGGCACAGATACGCAGTATTTT
TRBV5-1	TRBJ2-5	-	many	14	CASTTIGVGETQYF	TGCGCCAGCACCACCATTGGGGTTGGTGAGACCCAGTACTTC
TRBV6-1	TRBJ1-5	-	few	14	CASSEAVVVQPQHF	TGTGCCAGCAGTGAGGCTGTTGTCGTGCAGCCCCAGCATTTT
TRBV6-5	TRBJ1-2	TRBD1	many	15	CASSPSYTGVRGYTF	TGTGCCAGCAGCCCAAGCTATACAGGGGTGAGGGGCTACACCTTC
TRBV29-1	TRBJ2-5	TRBD2	-	14	CSLYGLEGRETQYF	TGCAGCCTATATGGACTAGAAGGGCGAGAGACCCAGTACTTC
TRBV20-1	TRBJ1-5	-	many	12	CSAEGDNQPQHF	TGCAGTGCTGAGGGGGACAATCAGCCCCAGCATTTT
TRBV6-5	TRBJ2-5	-	many	15	CASSYLSGAQETQYF	TGTGCCAGCAGTTACCTCTCTGGTGCCCAAGAGACCCAGTACTTC
TRBV29-1	TRBJ1-5	-	many	13	CSVQREANQPQHF	TGCAGCGTTCAGAGGGAGGCCAATCAGCCCCAGCATTTT
TRBV20-1	TRBJ2-5	TRBD2	many	12	CSGATSVETQYF	TGCAGTGGGGCGACTAGCGTCGAGACCCAGTACTTC
TRBV5-1	TRBJ2-3	-	many	15	CASSLDQRVTDTQYF	TGCGCCAGCAGCTTGGACCAGCGGGTCACAGATACGCAGTATTTT
TRBV25-1	TRBJ2-1	-	once	12	CASSGDLFEQFF	TGTGCCAGCAGTGGTGACCTGTTCGAGCAGTTCTTC
TRBV7-2	TRBJ2-7	-	many	14	CASSSGPIIAEQYF	TGTGCCAGCAGCTCTGGACCTATAATAGCCGAGCAGTACTTC
TRBV27	TRBJ2-2	-	many	14	CASSLMGNTGELFF	TGTGCCAGCAGTTTAATGGGAAACACCGGGGAGCTGTTTTTT
TRBV5-1	TRBJ2-2	TRBD2	many	18	CASSPQGLAGVGTGELFF	TGCGCCAGCAGCCCACAGGGACTAGCGGGAGTAGGGACCGGGGAGCTGTTTTTT
TRBV29-1	TRBJ2-3	TRBD1	many	13	CSVRQGAGDTQYF	TGCAGCGTGAGGCAGGGGGCAGGAGATACGCAGTATTTT
TRBV10-3	TRBJ2-7	-	many	14	CAIRDRDDPYEQYF	TGTGCCATCAGGGACCGGGACGACCCCTACGAGCAGTACTTC
TRBV5-1	TRBJ2-5	-	many	16	CASSSLGGAGIETQYF	TGCGCCAGCAGCTCCCTGGGGGGGGCAGGGATAGAGACCCAGTACTTC
TRBV20-1	TRBJ2-1	-	many	14	CSARPDDGYNEQFF	TGCAGTGCTAGACCGGACGACGGCTACAATGAGCAGTTCTTC
TRBV18	TRBJ2-7	-	few	16	CASSHEVGTPTDEQYF	TGTGCCAGCTCACATGAGGTCGGGACACCAACGGACGAGCAGTACTTC
TRBV20-1	TRBJ2-1	TRBD2	many	13	CSAKLAAYNEQFF	TGCAGTGCTAAACTAGCGGCCTACAATGAGCAGTTCTTC
TRBV7-3	TRBJ2-1	-	many	13	CASSLNPEGEQFF	TGTGCCAGCAGCTTAAACCCCGAGGGTGAGCAGTTCTTC
TRBV7-2	TRBJ2-7	-	many	15	CASALALTGQDKQYF	TGTGCCAGCGCCCTAGCTTTGACGGGGCAGGACAAGCAGTACTTC
TRBV7-2	TRBJ1-6	-	few	16	CASSLEMGTVNSPLHF	TGTGCCAGCAGCTTAGAGATGGGGACGGTTAATTCACCCCTCCACTTT
TRBV5-4	TRBJ2-3	TRBD2	many	16	CASSLSSGRTTDTQYF	TGTGCCAGCAGCTTGAGCAGCGGGAGGACAACAGATACGCAGTATTTT
TRBV5-1	TRBJ2-5	-	many	15	CASSLEGGYQETQYF	TGCGCCAGCAGCTTGGAGGGGGGCTACCAAGAGACCCAGTACTTC
TRBV15	TRBJ2-3	-	many	13	CATSRDVADTQYF	TGTGCCACCAGCAGAGATGTTGCCGATACGCAGTATTTT